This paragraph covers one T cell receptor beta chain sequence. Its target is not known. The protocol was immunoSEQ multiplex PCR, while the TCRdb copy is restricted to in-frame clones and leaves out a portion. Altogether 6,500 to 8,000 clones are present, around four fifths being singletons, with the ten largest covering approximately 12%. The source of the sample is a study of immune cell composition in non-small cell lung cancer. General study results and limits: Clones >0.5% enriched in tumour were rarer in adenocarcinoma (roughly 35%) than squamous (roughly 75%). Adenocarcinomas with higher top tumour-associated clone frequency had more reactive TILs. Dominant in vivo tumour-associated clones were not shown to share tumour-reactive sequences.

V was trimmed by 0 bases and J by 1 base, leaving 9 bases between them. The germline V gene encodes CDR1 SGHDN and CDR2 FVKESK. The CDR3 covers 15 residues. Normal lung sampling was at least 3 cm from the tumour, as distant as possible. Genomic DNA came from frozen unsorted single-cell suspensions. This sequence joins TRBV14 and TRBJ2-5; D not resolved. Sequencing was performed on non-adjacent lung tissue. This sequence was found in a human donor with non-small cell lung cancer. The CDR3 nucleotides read TGTGCCAGCAGCCAAGAGAGGATTCTCCAAGAGACCCAGTACTTC. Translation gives CASSQERILQETQYF.